Listed below are T cell receptor beta chains from one sample, sequenced in a study of early T cells in non-severe SARS-CoV-2 infection. TCRdb redid the calling of the 5' RACE reads with MiXCR, one entry per CDR3 protein. The sample has roughly 48,000 distinct CDR3 sequences, 5.5% to 6.5% seen once. The sequencing sample was made of whole blood. The receptor source for this set is an adult who was a healthcare worker with PCR-confirmed SARS-CoV-2 infection or an uninfected control (not recorded which). Both conserved end residues are part of each CDR3. The D gene is left open where the match is weak. For some rows the clone size is stated as once, few or many, or as a class when expanded; others skip it.

v_call	clone_size	d_call	j_call	cdr3_nt	cdr3_aa
TRBV30	many	TRBD1	TRBJ1-4	TGTGCCTGGAGCGACAGGGGCCCTAATGAAAAACTGTTTTTT	CAWSDRGPNEKLFF
TRBV5-4	many	TRBD2	TRBJ2-7	TGTGCCAGCAGCCTAGCTGGACTAGCGGGAAACTACGAGCAGTACTTC	CASSLAGLAGNYEQYF
TRBV12-3/TRBV12-4	many	-	TRBJ2-7	TGTGCCAGCAGCCCGACCAGGGGCCAGGGGGAGCAGTACTTC	CASSPTRGQGEQYF
TRBV5-1	few	-	TRBJ2-3	TGCGCCAGCAGCTTAGCGGGCCGCACAGATACGCAGTATTTT	CASSLAGRTDTQYF
TRBV7-9	many	-	TRBJ2-1	TGTGCCAGCAGCTCACTTGCAGGAGAATCCTACAATGAGCAGTTCTTC	CASSSLAGESYNEQFF
TRBV18	many	-	TRBJ2-3	TGTGCCAGCTCACCAGCTCCGCCCACAGATACGCAGTATTTT	CASSPAPPTDTQYF
TRBV27	-	-	TRBJ2-7	TGTGCCAGCACTGAGGCGGGGCGCCAAAGCTACGAGCAGTACTTC	CASTEAGRQSYEQYF
TRBV5-1	many	TRBD2	TRBJ2-7	TGCGCCAGCAGCTTAACTAGCGGGAGTTACGAGCAGTACTTC	CASSLTSGSYEQYF
TRBV6-1	few	TRBD1	TRBJ2-7	TGTGCCAGCAGGAGGACAGGGGACTACGAGCAGTACTTC	CASRRTGDYEQYF
TRBV5-6	many	-	TRBJ2-7	TGTGCCAGCAGCTCCCGATGGGCCGATTCCTACGAGCAGTACTTC	CASSSRWADSYEQYF
TRBV12-3/TRBV12-4	many	-	TRBJ2-1	TGTGCCAGCACCACCCAGAACTTTGAGCAGTTCTTC	CASTTQNFEQFF
TRBV4-2	many	-	TRBJ2-5	TGTGCCAGCAGCCGAACACTGGGGGGTGGTGAGACCCAGTACTTC	CASSRTLGGGETQYF
TRBV20-1	many	-	TRBJ2-3	TGCAGTGCGGGGGGTGGCACAGATACGCAGTATTTT	CSAGGGTDTQYF
TRBV7-9	many	TRBD1	TRBJ1-1	TGTGCCAGCAGACGAGGACAGGGGATGACTGAAGCTTTCTTT	CASRRGQGMTEAFF
TRBV7-2	few	-	TRBJ2-4	TGTGCCAGCAGCTTAGGGCCGGGGATCAAAAACATTCAGTACTTC	CASSLGPGIKNIQYF
TRBV30	many	TRBD1	TRBJ1-1	TGTGCCTGGAGTCCCGGGACAGGGGCGTCTGAAGCTTTCTTT	CAWSPGTGASEAFF
TRBV10-3	-	-	TRBJ2-5	TGTGCCATCAGCAACGGGGAGGGGGACGCTGAGACCCAGTACTTC	CAISNGEGDAETQYF
TRBV20-1	many	-	TRBJ1-2	TGCAGTGTCCTGGAGGGCACGAATAACTATGGCTACACCTTC	CSVLEGTNNYGYTF
TRBV3-1	many	-	TRBJ1-3	TGTGCCAGCAGCCAAGATCTCCGGGGATACACCATATATTTT	CASSQDLRGYTIYF
TRBV29-1	many	-	TRBJ2-1	TGCAGCGTTGCCTGGACAGGAGGGAATGAGCAGTTCTTC	CSVAWTGGNEQFF
TRBV29-1	few	TRBD2	TRBJ2-1	TGCAGCGTTGAAGGACTAGCGGGAGTGGAGCTCTCCTACAATGAGCAGTTCTTC	CSVEGLAGVELSYNEQFF
TRBV19	many	TRBD1	TRBJ2-1	TGTGCCAGTAGTATGAGGACAGGGATGTTTAGCAATGAGCAGTTCTTC	CASSMRTGMFSNEQFF
TRBV5-1	many	-	TRBJ1-1	TGCGCCAGCAGCTTGTGGGGCAACATTGAAGCTTTCTTT	CASSLWGNIEAFF
TRBV19	few	TRBD2	TRBJ2-1	TGTGCCAGTAGTTCCACTAGCGGGAGCCTCTCCTACAATGAGCAGTTCTTC	CASSSTSGSLSYNEQFF
TRBV4-2	many	-	TRBJ2-1	TGTGCCAGCAGCCATCCAGGGGGGGCCCTCCCGTACAATGAGCAGTTCTTC	CASSHPGGALPYNEQFF
TRBV5-1	-	-	TRBJ2-5	TGCGCCAGCGGCGCAGGGGGGGGAAAAGAGACCCAGTACTTC	CASGAGGGKETQYF
TRBV20-1	many	-	TRBJ1-1	TGCAGTGCTAGAGATTATGGGAACACTGAAGCTTTCTTT	CSARDYGNTEAFF